The 5 T cell receptor beta chains presented below share a single source sample, sequenced in a study of early T cells in non-severe SARS-CoV-2 infection. MiXCR, applied by TCRdb to the 5' RACE reads, yields one record per CDR3 protein. The table shows over 55,000 distinct CDR3 sequences, with around 13% occurring only once. The specimen sequenced was whole blood. The receptor set was obtained from an adult who was a healthcare worker with PCR-confirmed SARS-CoV-2 infection or an uninfected control (not recorded which).

This clonotype was recorded many times. V gene TRBV12-3 or TRBV12-4 combines with J gene TRBJ1-5; D gene uncertain. The CDR3 is 12 residues long. V was trimmed by 6 bases and J by 7 bases, leaving 10 bases between them. The CDR3 region is CASSFDEQPQHF. CDR3 bases: TGTGCCAGCAGCTTTGACGAGCAGCCCCAGCATTTT.

Many counts were recorded for this clonotype. The chain couples TRBV5-1 to TRBJ2-5, with D uncertain. The V end lost 2 bases, the J end lost 5 bases, and 4 bases lay between the germline ends. CDR3 length: 11 residues. Germline CDR1 is SGHRS and CDR2 is YFSETQ. CDR3 region: CASSFAETQYF. The CDR3 DNA reads TGCGCCAGCAGCTTCGCGGAGACCCAGTACTTC.

In its sample, this clonotype was seen many times. The chain uses TRBV20-1 and TRBJ2-7, with D perhaps TRBD2 (6 bases). This CDR3 has 13 residues. Germline CDR1 DFQATT, CDR2 SNEGSKA (reference sequence). Trimming shortened V by 4 bases and J by 6 bases, and 16 bases separated the two germline ends. CDR3 region: CSAKTRRSGEQYF. CDR3 bases: TGCAGTGCTAAGACTAGGCGGAGCGGCGAGCAGTACTTC.

V gene TRBV5-1 combines with J gene TRBJ1-3; D unresolved. CDR1 is SGHRS and CDR2 is YFSETQ in the germline V gene. The CDR3 has 17 amino acids. V was pared by 0 bases and J by 0 bases, with 13 bases between. The CDR3 here is CASSLESSEFSGNTIYF. DNA for the CDR3: TGCGCCAGCAGCTTGGAGAGTAGTGAGTTCTCTGGAAACACCATATATTTT. The full variable domain, with the rest looked up from reference TRBV5-1 and TRBJ1-3, is KAGVTQTPRYLIKTRGQQVTLSCSPISGHRSVSWYQQTPGQGLQFLFEYFSETQRNKGNFPGRFSGRQFSNSRSEMNVSTLELGDSALYLCASSLESSEFSGNTIYFGEGSWLTVV.

The table lists this clonotype with many counts. V gene TRBV19 combines with J gene TRBJ2-5, with unresolved D. Trimming pared 2 bases from V and 2 bases from J, leaving 6 bases between. This CDR3 is built from 13 residues. CDR1 and CDR2 (germline): LNHDA, SQIVND (reference sequence). The CDR3: CASSIQPQETQYF. DNA for the CDR3: TGTGCCAGTAGTATACAGCCTCAAGAGACCCAGTACTTC.